This TCR beta chain was captured in a study of cytomegalovirus exposure and HLA in healthy donors. Study conclusions and caveats: According to the study, roughly 160 TCR beta chains were cytomegalovirus-associated.

Details on this clone: Its antigen is unknown.

Sequencing used immunoSEQ multiplex PCR; TCRdb keeps in-frame clones, though not all of them. The sample carries fewer than 300,000 clones, approximately 87% recorded once. Sequenced: PBMCs. The sequence was collected from a young woman in good health and CMV-seronegative.

The CDR3 DNA sequence: TGTGCCAGCAGTTTGGTGGGGGGGAAAGACGAGCAGTACTTC. Its protein is CASSLVGGKDEQYF. The chain joins TRBV28 to TRBJ2-7, with 7 bases that match TRBD2. The CDR3 consists of 14 residues. Looked up from germline, CDR1 is MDHEN and CDR2 is SYDVKM. V gave up 3 bases and J gave up 5 bases; unmatched junction bases: 7.